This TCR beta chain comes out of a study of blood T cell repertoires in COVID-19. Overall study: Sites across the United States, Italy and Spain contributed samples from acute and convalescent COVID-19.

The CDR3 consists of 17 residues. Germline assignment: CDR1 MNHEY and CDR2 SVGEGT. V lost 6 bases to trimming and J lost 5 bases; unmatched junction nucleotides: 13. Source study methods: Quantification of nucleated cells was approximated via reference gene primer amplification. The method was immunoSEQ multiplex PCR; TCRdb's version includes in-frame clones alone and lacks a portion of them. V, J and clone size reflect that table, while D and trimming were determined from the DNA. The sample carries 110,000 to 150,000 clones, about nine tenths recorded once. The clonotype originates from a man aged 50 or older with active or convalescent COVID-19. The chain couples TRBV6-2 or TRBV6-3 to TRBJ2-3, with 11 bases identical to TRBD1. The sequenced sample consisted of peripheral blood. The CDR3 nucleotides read TGTGCCAGCAGCGCATCCCACGGACAGGGGGCGAGAGATACGCAGTATTTT. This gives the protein CASSASHGQGARDTQYF.